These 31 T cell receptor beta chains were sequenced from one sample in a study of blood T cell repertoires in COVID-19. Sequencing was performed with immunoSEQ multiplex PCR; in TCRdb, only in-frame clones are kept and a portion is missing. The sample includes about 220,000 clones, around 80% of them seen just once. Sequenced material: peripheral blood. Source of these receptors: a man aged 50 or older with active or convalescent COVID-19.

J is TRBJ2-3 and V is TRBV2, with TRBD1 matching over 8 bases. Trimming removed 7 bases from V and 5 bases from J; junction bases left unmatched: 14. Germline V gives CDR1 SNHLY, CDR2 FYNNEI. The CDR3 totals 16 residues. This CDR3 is CASTLRPDRVQDTQYF. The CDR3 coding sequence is TGTGCCAGCACTCTTCGTCCGGACAGGGTCCAAGATACGCAGTATTTT.

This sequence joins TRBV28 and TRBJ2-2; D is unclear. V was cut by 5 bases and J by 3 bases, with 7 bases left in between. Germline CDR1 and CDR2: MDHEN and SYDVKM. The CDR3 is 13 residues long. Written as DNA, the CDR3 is TGTGCCAGCAGTCCGGTCCACACCGGGGAGCTGTTTTTT. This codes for CASSPVHTGELFF.

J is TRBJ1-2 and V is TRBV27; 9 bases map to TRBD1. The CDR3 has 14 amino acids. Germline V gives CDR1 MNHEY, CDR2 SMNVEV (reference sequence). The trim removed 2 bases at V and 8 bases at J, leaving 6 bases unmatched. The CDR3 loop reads CASSLLQGAEGYTF. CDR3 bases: TGTGCCAGCAGTTTACTACAGGGGGCGGAAGGCTACACCTTC.

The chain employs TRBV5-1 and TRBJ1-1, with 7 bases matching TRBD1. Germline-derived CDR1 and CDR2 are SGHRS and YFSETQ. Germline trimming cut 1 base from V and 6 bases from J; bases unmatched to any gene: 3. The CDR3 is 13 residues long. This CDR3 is CASSLQQGAEAFF. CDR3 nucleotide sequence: TGCGCCAGCAGCTTGCAGCAGGGGGCTGAAGCTTTCTTT.

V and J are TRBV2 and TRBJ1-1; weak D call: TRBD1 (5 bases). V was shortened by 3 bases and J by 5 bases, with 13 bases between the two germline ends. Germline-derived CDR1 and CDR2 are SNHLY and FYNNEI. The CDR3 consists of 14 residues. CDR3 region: CASSERGGWTEAFF. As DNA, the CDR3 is TGTGCCAGCAGTGAGCGGGGGGGTTGGACTGAAGCTTTCTTT.

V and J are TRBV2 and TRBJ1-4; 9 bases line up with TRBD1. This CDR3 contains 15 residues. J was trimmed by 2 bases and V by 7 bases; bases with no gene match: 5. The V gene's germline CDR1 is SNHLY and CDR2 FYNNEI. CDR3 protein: CASNQQGATNEKLFF. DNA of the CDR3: TGTGCCAGCAATCAACAGGGGGCGACTAATGAAAAACTGTTTTTT.

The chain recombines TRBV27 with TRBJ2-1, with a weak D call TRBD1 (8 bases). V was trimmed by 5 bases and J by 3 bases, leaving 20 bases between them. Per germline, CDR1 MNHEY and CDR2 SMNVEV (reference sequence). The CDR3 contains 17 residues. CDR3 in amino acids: CASSPSDREGIYNEQFF. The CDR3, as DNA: TGTGCCAGCAGTCCCTCGGACAGGGAGGGAATCTACAATGAGCAGTTCTTC.

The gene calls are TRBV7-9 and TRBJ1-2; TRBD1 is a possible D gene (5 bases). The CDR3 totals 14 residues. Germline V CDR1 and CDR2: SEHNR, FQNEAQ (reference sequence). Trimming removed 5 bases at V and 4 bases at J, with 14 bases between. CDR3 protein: CASSRTPAGYGYTF. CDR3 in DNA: TGTGCCAGCAGCCGGACACCGGCAGGCTATGGCTACACCTTC.

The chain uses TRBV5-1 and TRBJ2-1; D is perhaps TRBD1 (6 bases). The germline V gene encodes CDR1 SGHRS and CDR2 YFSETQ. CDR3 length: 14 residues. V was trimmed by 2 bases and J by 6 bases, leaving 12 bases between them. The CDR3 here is CASSFSGAGNEQFF. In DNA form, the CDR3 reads TGCGCCAGCAGCTTTTCAGGGGCAGGCAATGAGCAGTTCTTC.

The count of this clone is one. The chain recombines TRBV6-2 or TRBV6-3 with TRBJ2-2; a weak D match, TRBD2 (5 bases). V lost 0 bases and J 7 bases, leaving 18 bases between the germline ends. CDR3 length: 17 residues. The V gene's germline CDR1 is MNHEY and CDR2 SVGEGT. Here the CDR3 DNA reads TGTGCCAGCAGTTACTCGAGTGAGGCGCACCGGGACGGGGAGCTGTTTTTT. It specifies CASSYSSEAHRDGELFF.

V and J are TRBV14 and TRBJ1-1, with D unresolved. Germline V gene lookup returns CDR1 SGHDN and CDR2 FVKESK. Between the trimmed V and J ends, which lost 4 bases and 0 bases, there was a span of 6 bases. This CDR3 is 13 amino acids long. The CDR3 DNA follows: TGTGCCAGCAGCCGGCAAATGAACACTGAAGCTTTCTTT. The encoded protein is CASSRQMNTEAFF. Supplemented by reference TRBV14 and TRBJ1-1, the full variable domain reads EAGVTQFPSHSVIEKGQTVTLRCDPISGHDNLYWYRRVMGKEIKFLLHFVKESKQDESGMPNNRFLAERTGGTYSTLKVQPAELEDSGVYFCASSRQMNTEAFFGQGTRLTVV.

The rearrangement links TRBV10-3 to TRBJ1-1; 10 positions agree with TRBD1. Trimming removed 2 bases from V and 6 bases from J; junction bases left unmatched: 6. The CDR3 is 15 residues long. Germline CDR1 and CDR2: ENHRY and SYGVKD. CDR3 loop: CAISETGTGAPEAFF. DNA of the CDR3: TGTGCCATCAGTGAGACCGGGACAGGGGCACCTGAAGCTTTCTTT.

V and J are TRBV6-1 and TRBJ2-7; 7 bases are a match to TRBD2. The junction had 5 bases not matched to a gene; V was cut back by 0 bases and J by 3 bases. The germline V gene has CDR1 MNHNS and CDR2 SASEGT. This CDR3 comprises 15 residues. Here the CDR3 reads CASSEAGGSVYEQYF. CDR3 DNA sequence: TGTGCCAGCAGTGAAGCTGGCGGGAGCGTCTACGAGCAGTACTTC.

CDR3 in DNA: TGTGCCAGCAGCGGCTGGCTAGCGGCTAGCACAGATACGCAGTATTTT. Protein: CASSGWLAASTDTQYF. This sequence joins TRBV7-6 and TRBJ2-3, with 7 bases lining up with TRBD2. V lost 5 bases and J lost 0; bases outside the gene matches: 8. CDR1 is SGHVS, CDR2 FNYEAQ, per germline. This CDR3 is 16 amino acids long. Full variable domain (rest looked up from reference TRBV7-6 and TRBJ2-3): GAGVSQSPRYKVTKRGQDVALRCDPISGHVSLYWYRQALGQGPEFLTYFNYEAQQDKSGLPNDRFSAERPEGSISTLTIQRTEQRDSAMYRCASSGWLAASTDTQYFGPGTRLTVL.

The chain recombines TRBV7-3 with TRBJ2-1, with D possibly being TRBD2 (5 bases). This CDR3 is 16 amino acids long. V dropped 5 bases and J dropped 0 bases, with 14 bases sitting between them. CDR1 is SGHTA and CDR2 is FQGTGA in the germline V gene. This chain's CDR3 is CASSPSGVSSYNEQFF. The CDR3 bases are TGTGCCAGCAGCCCCTCCGGGGTCAGCTCCTACAATGAGCAGTTCTTC. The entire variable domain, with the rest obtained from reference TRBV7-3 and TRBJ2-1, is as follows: GAGVSQTPSNKVTEKGKYVELRCDPISGHTALYWYRQSLGQGPEFLIYFQGTGAADDSGLPNDRFFAVRPEGSVSTLKIQRTERGDSAVYLCASSPSGVSSYNEQFFGPGTRLTVL.

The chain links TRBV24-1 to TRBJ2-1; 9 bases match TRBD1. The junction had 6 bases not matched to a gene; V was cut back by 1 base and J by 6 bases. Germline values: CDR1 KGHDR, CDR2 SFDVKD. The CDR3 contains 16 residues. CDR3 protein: CATSDLPGTGINEQFF. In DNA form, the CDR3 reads TGTGCCACCAGTGATTTACCCGGGACAGGGATCAATGAGCAGTTCTTC.

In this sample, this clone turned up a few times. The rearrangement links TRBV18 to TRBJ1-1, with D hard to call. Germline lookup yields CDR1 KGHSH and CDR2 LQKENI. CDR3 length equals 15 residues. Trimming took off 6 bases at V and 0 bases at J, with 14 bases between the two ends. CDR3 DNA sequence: TGTGCCAGCTCCCCGGAGCTCCTACTGAACACTGAAGCTTTCTTT. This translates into CASSPELLLNTEAFF. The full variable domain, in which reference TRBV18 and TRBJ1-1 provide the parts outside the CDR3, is NAGVMQNPRHLVRRRGQEARLRCSPMKGHSHVYWYRQLPEEGLKFMVYLQKENIIDESGMPKERFSAEFPKEGPSILRIQQVVRGDSAAYFCASSPELLLNTEAFFGQGTRLTVV.

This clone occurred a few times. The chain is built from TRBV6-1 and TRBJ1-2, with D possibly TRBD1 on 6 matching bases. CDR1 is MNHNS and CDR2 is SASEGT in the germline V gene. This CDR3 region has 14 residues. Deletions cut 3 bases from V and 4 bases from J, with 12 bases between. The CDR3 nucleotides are TGTGCCAGCAGTGAGGACAGACTCTCCTATGGCTACACCTTC. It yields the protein CASSEDRLSYGYTF.

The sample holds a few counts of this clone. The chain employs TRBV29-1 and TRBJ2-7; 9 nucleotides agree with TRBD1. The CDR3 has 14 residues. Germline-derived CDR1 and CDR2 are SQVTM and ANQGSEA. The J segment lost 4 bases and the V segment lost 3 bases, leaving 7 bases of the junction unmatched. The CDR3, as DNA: TGCAGCGTTGAGGGGACAGGGAAGGATTACGAGCAGTACTTC. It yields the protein CSVEGTGKDYEQYF.

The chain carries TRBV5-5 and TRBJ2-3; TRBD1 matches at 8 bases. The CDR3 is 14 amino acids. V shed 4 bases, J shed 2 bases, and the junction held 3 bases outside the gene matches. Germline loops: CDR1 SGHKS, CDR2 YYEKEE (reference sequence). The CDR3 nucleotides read TGTGCCAGCAGCCCGACAGGGGCCACAGATACGCAGTATTTT. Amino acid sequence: CASSPTGATDTQYF.

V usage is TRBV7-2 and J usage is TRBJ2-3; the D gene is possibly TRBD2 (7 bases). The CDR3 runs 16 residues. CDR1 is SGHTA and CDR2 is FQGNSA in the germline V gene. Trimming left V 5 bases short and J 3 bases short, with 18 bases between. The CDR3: CASSPTRGGRTDTQYF. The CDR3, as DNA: TGTGCCAGCAGCCCTACGAGGGGGGGGCGGACAGATACGCAGTATTTT. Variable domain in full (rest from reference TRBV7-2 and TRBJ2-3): GAGVSQSPSNKVTEKGKDVELRCDPISGHTALYWYRQSLGQGLEFLIYFQGNSAPDKSGLPSDRFSAERTGGSVSTLTIQRTQQEDSAVYLCASSPTRGGRTDTQYFGPGTRLTVL.

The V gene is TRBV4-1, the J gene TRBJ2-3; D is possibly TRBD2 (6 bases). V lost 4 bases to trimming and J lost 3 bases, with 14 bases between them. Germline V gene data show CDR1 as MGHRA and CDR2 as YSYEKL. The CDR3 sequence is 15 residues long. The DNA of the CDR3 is TGCGCCAGCAGCCCACGACTAGTCGGGACAGATACGCAGTATTTT. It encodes CASSPRLVGTDTQYF.

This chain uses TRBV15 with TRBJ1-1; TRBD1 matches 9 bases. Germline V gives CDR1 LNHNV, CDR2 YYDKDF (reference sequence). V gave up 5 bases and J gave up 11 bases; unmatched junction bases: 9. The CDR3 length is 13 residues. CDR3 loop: CATSQDLGTGAFF. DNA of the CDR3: TGTGCCACCAGCCAGGACCTAGGGACAGGGGCTTTCTTT.

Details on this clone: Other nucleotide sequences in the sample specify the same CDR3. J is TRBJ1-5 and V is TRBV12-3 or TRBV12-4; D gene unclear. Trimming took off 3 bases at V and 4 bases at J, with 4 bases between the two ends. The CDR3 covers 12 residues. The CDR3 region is CASSFNNQPQHF. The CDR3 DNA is TGTGCCAGCAGTTTCAATAATCAGCCCCAGCATTTT.

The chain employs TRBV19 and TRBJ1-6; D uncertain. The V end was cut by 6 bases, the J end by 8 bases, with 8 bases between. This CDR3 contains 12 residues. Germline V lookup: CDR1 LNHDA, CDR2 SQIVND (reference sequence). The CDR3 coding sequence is TGTGCCAGTAGGGTCGGGGATTCACCCCTCCACTTT. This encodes CASRVGDSPLHF.

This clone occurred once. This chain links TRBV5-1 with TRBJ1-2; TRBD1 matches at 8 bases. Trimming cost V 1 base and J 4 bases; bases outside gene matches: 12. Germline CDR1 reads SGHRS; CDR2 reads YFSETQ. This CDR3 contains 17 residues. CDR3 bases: TGCGCCAGCAGCTTGTTCCCTCAGGACAGGGCGGTCTATGGCTACACCTTC. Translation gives CASSLFPQDRAVYGYTF.

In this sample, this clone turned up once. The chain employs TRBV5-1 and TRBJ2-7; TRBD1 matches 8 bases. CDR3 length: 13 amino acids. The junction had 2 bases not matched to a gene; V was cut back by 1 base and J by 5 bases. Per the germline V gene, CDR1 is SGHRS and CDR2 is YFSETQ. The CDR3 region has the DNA TGCGCCAGCAGCTTGTACAGGGGGAACGAGCAGTACTTC. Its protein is CASSLYRGNEQYF.

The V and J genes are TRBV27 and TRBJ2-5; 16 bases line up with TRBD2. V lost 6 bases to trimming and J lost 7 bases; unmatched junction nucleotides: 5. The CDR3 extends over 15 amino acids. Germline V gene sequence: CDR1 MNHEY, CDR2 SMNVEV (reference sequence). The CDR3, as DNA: TGTGCCAGCAGGGGACTAGCGGGGGGGACAGGGACCCAGTACTTC. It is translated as CASRGLAGGTGTQYF.

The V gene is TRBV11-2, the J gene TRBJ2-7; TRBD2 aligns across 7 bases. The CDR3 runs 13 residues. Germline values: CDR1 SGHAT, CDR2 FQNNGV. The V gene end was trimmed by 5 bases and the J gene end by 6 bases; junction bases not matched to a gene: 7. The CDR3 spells CASSGERGSEQYF. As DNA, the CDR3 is TGTGCCAGCAGCGGGGAGCGGGGCTCCGAGCAGTACTTC. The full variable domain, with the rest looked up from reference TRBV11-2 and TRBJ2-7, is EAGVAQSPRYKIIEKRQSVAFWCNPISGHATLYWYQQILGQGPKLLIQFQNNGVVDDSQLPKDRFSAERLKGVDSTLKIQPAKLEDSAVYLCASSGERGSEQYFGPGTRLTVT.

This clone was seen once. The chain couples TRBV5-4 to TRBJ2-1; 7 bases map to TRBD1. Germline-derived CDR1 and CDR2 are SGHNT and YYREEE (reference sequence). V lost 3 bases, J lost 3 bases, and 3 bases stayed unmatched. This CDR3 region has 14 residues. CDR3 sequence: CASSSDRNYNEQFF. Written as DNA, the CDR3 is TGTGCCAGCAGCTCGGACAGGAACTACAATGAGCAGTTCTTC.

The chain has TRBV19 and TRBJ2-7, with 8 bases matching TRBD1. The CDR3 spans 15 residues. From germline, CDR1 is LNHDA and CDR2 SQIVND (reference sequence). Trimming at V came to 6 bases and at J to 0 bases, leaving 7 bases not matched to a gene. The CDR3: CASSSRTGISYEQYF. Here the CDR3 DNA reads TGTGCCAGTAGCTCTAGGACAGGGATCTCCTACGAGCAGTACTTC.